This T cell receptor beta chain was sequenced during a study of OX40 agonist ivuxolimab in advanced cancers. As for the study in general: Prior anti-PD-1, anti-PD-L1 or anti-CTLA-4 therapy was allowed; 30% to 40% had some.

The CDR3 has 15 residues. Trimming stripped 0 bases from V and 3 bases from J, with 13 bases between. Germline-derived CDR1 and CDR2 are SGHNT and YYREEE (reference sequence). This clone was counted once. The antigen is unknown. Sequencing was performed with immunoSEQ multiplex PCR; in TCRdb, only in-frame clones are kept and a portion is missing. The sample yields tens of thousands of clones, around nine tenths seen once. Study results and caveats: Partial responders at 0.1-3.0 mg/kg showed near-lowest clonal expansion.

The chain joins TRBV5-4 to TRBJ2-7; weak D call: TRBD1 (6 bases). This receptor was taken from an adult with an advanced solid tumor such as melanoma, head and neck, liver or kidney cancer. Here the sequenced sample was CD4+ or CD8+ T cells sorted from blood, taken in a trial of the OX40 agonist ivuxolimab. The CDR3 loop reads CASSLAGGGSYEQYF. The DNA for the CDR3 is TGTGCCAGCAGCTTGGCAGGTGGGGGCAGCTACGAGCAGTACTTC.